This T cell receptor (beta chain) is drawn from a study of vaccination and CD4 T cells after COVID-19. Regarding this clonotype: What it binds is unknown.

With the Oncomine TCR Beta short-read assay, DNA from cultured CD4+ T cells was sequenced. DNA came from CD4+ T cells after culture. One entry per CDR3 protein, called by TCRdb with MiXCR from the PCR reads. The data hold about 12,000 distinct CDR3 sequences, with 70% to 80% observed a single time. Notes on the study in general: The study found median SARS-CoV-2-reactive clonotypes rising from roughly 21 to 40, not significantly.

Germline assignment: CDR1 MNHEY and CDR2 SVGEGT. The CDR3 is 15 residues long. V lost 4 bases, J lost 7 bases, and 14 bases lay in between. Sample treatment: roughly ten-day PBMC culture with coronavirus spike peptide pools or control peptides (ViraFEST assay). For ViraFEST, peptide pools expanded antigen-specific T cells, after which the TCRs were sequenced. The TCR was taken from a human donor who had recovered from COVID-19. Sequencing was carried out using CD4+ T cells from blood, cultured in vitro. V gene TRBV6-2 or TRBV6-3 combines with J gene TRBJ1-6; D might be TRBD1 (5 bases). In nucleotides, the CDR3 is TGTGCCAGCAGTTCACCGGGGGGAAGCAATTCACCCCTCCACTTT. Protein product: CASSSPGGSNSPLHF.